A single sample is the source of the 21 T cell receptor beta chains below, sequenced in a study of cytomegalovirus exposure and HLA in healthy donors. The PCR made use of 60 Vbeta and 13 Jbeta primers. TCRdb's table, derived via immunoSEQ multiplex PCR, lists solely in-frame clones and lacks some. In the table there are about 130,000 clones, more than 15% of which are singletons. Sample: PBMCs. These TCRs come from a female donor in good health and CMV-seropositive.

This clone turned up a few times. The V call is TRBV7-9, the J call TRBJ2-5, with a tentative D call TRBD1 (6 bases). The CDR3 runs 13 residues. V shed 5 bases and J shed 5 bases, with 12 bases lying between them. Germline CDR1 reads SEHNR; CDR2 reads FQNEAQ (reference sequence). CDR3 sequence reads: CASSVRGGETQYF. The DNA for the CDR3 is TGTGCCAGCAGCGTCAGGGGCGGGGAGACCCAGTACTTC. The full variable domain, in which reference TRBV7-9 and TRBJ2-5 provide the parts outside the CDR3, is DTGVSQNPRHKITKRGQNVTFRCDPISEHNRLYWYRQTLGQGPEFLTYFQNEAQLEKSRLLSDRFSAERPKGSFSTLEIQRTEQGDSAMYLCASSVRGGETQYFGPGTRLLVL.

In regard to this clone: In the same sample, other DNA sequences code for this CDR3. V gene TRBV2 combines with J gene TRBJ1-6; 7 bases agree with TRBD1. J lost 6 bases, V lost 2 bases, and 1 base had no gene match. The germline gives CDR1 SNHLY, CDR2 FYNNEI. The CDR3 has 14 residues. The CDR3 loop is CASSERQGNSPLHF. DNA of the CDR3: TGTGCCAGCAGTGAAAGACAGGGTAATTCACCCCTCCACTTT.

This sequence joins TRBV18 and TRBJ1-2, with 8 positions matching TRBD1. Germline V CDR1 and CDR2: KGHSH, LQKENI. V shed 4 bases and J 8 bases; nucleotides not matched to a gene: 9. The CDR3 sequence is 14 residues long. CDR3 nucleotides: TGTGCCAGCTCACAGAACGGACAGGGCCGCGGCTACACCTTC. Translation gives CASSQNGQGRGYTF.

The V gene is TRBV5-4, the J gene TRBJ1-2; D unclear. The CDR3 runs to 14 residues. V shed 3 bases and J shed 8 bases, with 17 bases lying between them. CDR1 is SGHNT and CDR2 is YYREEE in the germline V gene (reference sequence). The CDR3 sequence: CASSSDPSKEGYTF. The CDR3 DNA reads TGTGCCAGCAGCTCTGATCCGTCCAAAGAGGGCTACACCTTC.

This rearrangement joins TRBV30 to TRBJ1-5; 8 bases map to TRBD1. Germline trimming cut 5 bases from V and 2 bases from J; bases unmatched to any gene: 11. Germline CDR1 is GTSNPN and CDR2 is SVGIG (reference sequence). The CDR3 totals 16 residues. CDR3 region: CAWDEVPGQGNQPQHF. Here the CDR3 DNA reads TGTGCCTGGGACGAAGTTCCGGGACAGGGCAATCAGCCCCAGCATTTT.

The V and J genes are TRBV5-4 and TRBJ1-3, with 8 bases aligning to TRBD1. The length of the CDR3 is 14 residues. V lost 4 bases and J lost 1; bases outside the gene matches: 1. The germline V gene has CDR1 SGHNT and CDR2 YYREEE (reference sequence). The CDR3, as DNA: TGTGCCAGCAGCCAGGGGGCATCTGGAAACACCATATATTTT. Amino acid sequence: CASSQGASGNTIYF.

This rearrangement joins TRBV4-1 to TRBJ1-2, with 7 bases aligning to TRBD1. In germline, CDR1 is MGHRA, CDR2 YSYEKL. This CDR3 has 16 residues. With V trimmed by 1 base and J by 2 bases, 7 bases remained unmatched. The CDR3 reads CASSQARGLGNYGYTF. The CDR3 DNA follows: TGCGCCAGCAGCCAAGCGAGGGGGCTGGGGAACTATGGCTACACCTTC.

This clone has a handful of counts. The chain joins TRBV10-3 to TRBJ1-5, with 10 bases matching TRBD1. The CDR3 is 17 residues long. Looked up from germline, CDR1 is ENHRY and CDR2 is SYGVKD. Unmatched junction bases numbered 12, after V lost 2 bases and J lost 8 bases. CDR3 loop: CAISERIATGTGEPQHF. CDR3 nucleotides: TGTGCCATCAGTGAGCGGATAGCCACCGGGACAGGGGAGCCCCAGCATTTT.

This clone was seen a few times. The chain is built from TRBV6-5 and TRBJ2-7, with TRBD1 matching over 7 bases. This CDR3 is built from 14 residues. Germline trimming cut 3 bases from V and 3 bases from J; bases unmatched to any gene: 5. Germline CDR1 reads MNHEY; CDR2 reads SVGAGI. This CDR3 reads CASSYGDRIYEQYF. CDR3 nucleotide sequence: TGTGCCAGCAGTTATGGGGACAGAATCTACGAGCAGTACTTC.

The chain recombines TRBV7-9 with TRBJ1-1; unclear D gene. Trimming cost V 1 base and J 0 bases, with 6 bases left between them. Germline V gene data show CDR1 as SEHNR and CDR2 as FQNEAQ (reference sequence). This CDR3 is 14 amino acids long. As DNA, the CDR3 is TGTGCCAGCAGCTTAGTTACAGTGAACACTGAAGCTTTCTTT. Amino acids: CASSLVTVNTEAFF.

This clone was found a few times. The chain couples TRBV5-7 to TRBJ2-2; 9 nucleotides match TRBD1. TRBV5-7 has ORF status, its function being uncertain. V was clipped by 5 bases and J by 5 bases; unmatched bases: 7. The CDR3 is made up of 15 amino acids. Written as DNA, the CDR3 is TGTGCCAGCAGGGCGGACAGGGGAGGAACCGGGGAGCTGTTTTTT. This gives the protein CASRADRGGTGELFF.

This clone occurred a few times. J is TRBJ2-5 and V is TRBV5-1, with 11 bases aligning to TRBD2. After removal of 4 bases from V and 1 base from J, the junction contained 3 bases not matched to a gene. The germline CDR1 and CDR2 sequences are SGHRS and YFSETQ. The CDR3 has 15 residues. The CDR3 region has the DNA TGCGCCAGCAGCGACGGACTAGCGGGCCAAGAGACCCAGTACTTC. Translated, it gives CASSDGLAGQETQYF.

The gene calls are TRBV2 and TRBJ1-6, with TRBD1 matching 7 bases. Trimming took 7 bases from V and 5 from J; bases not matched to a gene: 8. Germline V lookup: CDR1 SNHLY, CDR2 FYNNEI. The CDR3 totals 15 residues. CDR3 loop: CASTRTGAHNSPLHF. The CDR3 DNA is TGTGCCAGCACCAGGACAGGAGCCCATAATTCACCCCTCCACTTT.

V gene TRBV29-1 combines with J gene TRBJ1-2; TRBD1 is a possible D gene (5 bases). The CDR3 extends over 15 amino acids. CDR1 SQVTM and CDR2 ANQGSEA come from the germline V gene. The CDR3 bases are TGCGGGCGCCGGGGGGTCATGGCAGTAAACTATGGCTACACCTTC. This encodes CGRRGVMAVNYGYTF.

This clone came up a few times. Additional DNA sequences in this sample encode the identical CDR3. The V and J genes are TRBV23-1 and TRBJ1-1, with D maybe TRBD1 (5 bases). TRBV23-1 is noted as an ORF with a role that remains uncertain. Trimming took off 11 bases at V and 1 base at J, with 14 bases between the two ends. The CDR3 length is 13 residues. In nucleotides, the CDR3 is TGCGCCGATAGCTGGGGCGGGAACACTGAAGCTTTCTTT. This gives the protein CADSWGGNTEAFF.

V gene TRBV28 combines with J gene TRBJ1-2; D not certain. CDR1 is MDHEN, CDR2 SYDVKM, per germline. The length of the CDR3 is 13 residues. V lost 2 bases and J 6 bases, leaving 10 bases between the germline ends. In nucleotides, the CDR3 is TGTGCCAGCAGTTTACTTCGGTTTGATGGCTACACCTTC. It translates to CASSLLRFDGYTF.

By share of the sample, this clone is medium-sized. The chain links TRBV11-2 to TRBJ2-1; D is uncertain. V was cut by 0 bases and J by 8 bases, with 8 bases left in between. The CDR3 length is 13 residues. Germline V gene sequence: CDR1 SGHAT, CDR2 FQNNGV. The CDR3 loop is CASSLEASYEQFF. Written as DNA, the CDR3 is TGTGCCAGCAGCTTAGAGGCTTCGTATGAGCAGTTCTTC.

The table lists this clone with a few counts. The rearrangement uses TRBV28 and TRBJ2-1, with a possible D match to TRBD1 (6 bases). The CDR3 is made up of 14 amino acids. The V end lost 11 bases, the J end lost 0 bases, and 14 bases lay between the germline ends. CDR1 and CDR2 from the germline V gene are MDHEN and SYDVKM. Here the CDR3 reads CASGTLSSYNEQFF. CDR3 coding DNA: TGTGCCTCCGGGACATTAAGCTCCTACAATGAGCAGTTCTTC. Looking up the rest from reference TRBV28 and TRBJ2-1 gives the full variable domain: DVKVTQSSRYLVKRTGEKVFLECVQDMDHENMFWYRQDPGLGLRLIYFSYDVKMKEKGDIPEGYSVSREKKERFSLILESASTNQTSMYLCASGTLSSYNEQFFGPGTRLTVL.

The chain joins TRBV7-9 to TRBJ2-3; 9 nucleotides agree with TRBD2. Germline CDR1 is SEHNR and CDR2 is FQNEAQ (reference sequence). The CDR3 totals 17 residues. The ends lost 0 bases at V and 1 base at J; junction bases unmatched: 5. The DNA for the CDR3 is TGTGCCAGCAGCTTAGCGAAGGAGCGGGGGGGCACAGATACGCAGTATTTT. Protein: CASSLAKERGGTDTQYF.

The chain carries TRBV7-9 and TRBJ1-2, with TRBD1 matching 7 bases. Germline assignment: CDR1 SEHNR and CDR2 FQNEAQ (reference sequence). Trimming cost V 1 base and J 8 bases; bases outside gene matches: 7. CDR3 length equals 14 residues. The CDR3 reads CASSLGDSREGYTF. In nucleotides, the CDR3 is TGTGCCAGCAGCTTAGGGGACAGCCGGGAAGGCTACACCTTC.

The V and J genes are TRBV2 and TRBJ2-3; 9 bases agree with TRBD2. The CDR3 consists of 15 residues. The trim removed 4 bases at V and 7 bases at J, leaving 9 bases unmatched. Germline CDR1 reads SNHLY; CDR2 reads FYNNEI. As DNA, the CDR3 is TGTGCCAGCAGTGTGGCGGGGGGGATCACGAATACGCAGTATTTT. This codes for CASSVAGGITNTQYF.